Listed below are T cell receptor beta chains from one sample, sequenced in a study of OX40 agonist ivuxolimab in advanced cancers. Data came from immunoSEQ multiplex PCR; TCRdb stores just in-frame clones and leaves some out. The repertoire holds under 25,000 clones, 73% seen once, with 25% to 35% in the top ten. Source: CD4+ or CD8+ T cells sorted from blood, taken in a trial of the OX40 agonist ivuxolimab. The origin of the receptors is an adult with an advanced solid tumor such as melanoma, head and neck, liver or kidney cancer. CDR3s include the opening cysteine and the closing phenylalanine or tryptophan. The size field is filled for only some rows; it gives once, few, many or a size class.

v_gene	abundance	j_gene	CDR3aa
TRBV29-1	NA	TRBJ2-1	CSVFEERGRGEQFF
TRBV2	NA	TRBJ2-3	CASSTPGTQAYTQYF
TRBV27	NA	TRBJ2-2	CASSLGQGGTGELFF
TRBV19	NA	TRBJ1-5	CASSEGGTGLLLPQHF
TRBV28	NA	TRBJ1-6	CASAEGFYNSPLHF
TRBV4-2	NA	TRBJ1-1	CASSQDLRVGDTEAFF
TRBV9	NA	TRBJ1-5	CASSVEGLSNQPQHF
TRBV5-4	NA	TRBJ2-1	CASSLAAGGSSYNEQFF
TRBV7-2	few	TRBJ2-5	CASSLSGGALETQYF
TRBV7-2	NA	TRBJ1-5	CASSPRVADQPQHF
TRBV19	few	TRBJ2-1	CASRGTGGRFF
TRBV27	once	TRBJ1-1	CASSLLGQPPNTEAFF
TRBV5-6	NA	TRBJ1-2	CASSQGQVYGYTF
TRBV4-1	medium-sized	TRBJ2-5	CASSQDFPLAGGLPYF
TRBV29-1	NA	TRBJ2-5	CSVGQGVQETQYF
TRBV2	few	TRBJ2-5	CASSEPGDFQETQYF
TRBV16	medium-sized	TRBJ1-5	CASSPTQGRPPQHF
TRBV5-6	NA	TRBJ2-7	CASSPLPTEQTTYEQYF
TRBV4-1	NA	TRBJ1-2	CASSPEEDPSPSGYTF
TRBV15	NA	TRBJ1-6	CATSGGGSGSPLHF
TRBV9	NA	TRBJ2-7	CASSEGQGVSYEQYF
TRBV15	once	TRBJ1-4	CATSTLPGSGNEKLFF
TRBV27	NA	TRBJ2-7	CASSPLPGSTYEQYF
TRBV9	few	TRBJ2-5	CASSEQGLAAYQETQYF
TRBV5-6	NA	TRBJ2-5	CASSFGTGGETQYF
TRBV11-3	NA	TRBJ2-7	CASSLGNAYEQYF
TRBV11-2	NA	TRBJ2-1	CASSSHRGEQFF
TRBV11-2	NA	TRBJ2-1	CASSLDQPVQFF
TRBV10-2	NA	TRBJ2-5	CASGATGTWETQYF